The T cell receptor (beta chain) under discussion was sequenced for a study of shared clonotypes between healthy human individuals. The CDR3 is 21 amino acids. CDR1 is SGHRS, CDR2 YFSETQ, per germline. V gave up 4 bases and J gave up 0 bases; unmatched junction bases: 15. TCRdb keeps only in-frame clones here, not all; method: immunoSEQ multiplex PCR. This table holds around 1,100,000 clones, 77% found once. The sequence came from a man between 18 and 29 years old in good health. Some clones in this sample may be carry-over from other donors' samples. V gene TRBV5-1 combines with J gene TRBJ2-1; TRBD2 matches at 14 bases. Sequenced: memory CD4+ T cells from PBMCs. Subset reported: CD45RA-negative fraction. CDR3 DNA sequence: TGCGCCAGCAGCACTGAGACTAGCGGGAGGGTAATTCTGAGCTCCTACAATGAGCAGTTCTTC. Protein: CASSTETSGRVILSSYNEQFF. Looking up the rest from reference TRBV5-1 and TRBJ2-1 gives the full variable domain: KAGVTQTPRYLIKTRGQQVTLSCSPISGHRSVSWYQQTPGQGLQFLFEYFSETQRNKGNFPGRFSGRQFSNSRSEMNVSTLELGDSALYLCASSTETSGRVILSSYNEQFFGPGTRLTVL.